This passage covers 17 T cell receptor beta chains from one sample sequenced in a study of CD8+ T cells in alopecia areata. cDNA serving as the sequencing template came from extracted, reverse transcribed RNA. The assay was immunoSEQ multiplex PCR, and TCRdb's table has in-frame clones only and misses some. Of fewer than 40,000 clones in the sample, 45% to 60% are singletons; the top ten hold approximately 40%. The sequencing sample was made of NKG2D-high CD8+ T cells sorted from blood. These receptors were obtained from a human donor with alopecia areata.

This chain uses TRBV5-5 with TRBJ1-1; D unclear. The CDR3 runs to 13 residues. V shed 2 bases and J shed 0 bases, with 5 bases lying between them. Germline CDR1 is SGHKS and CDR2 is YYEKEE (reference sequence). CDR3 sequence reads: CASSFWVNTEAFF. In DNA, the CDR3 is TGTGCCAGCAGCTTCTGGGTGAACACTGAAGCTTTCTTT.

The chain uses TRBV18 and TRBJ2-2; the D gene is possibly TRBD2 (6 bases). The CDR3 spans 15 residues. V dropped 0 bases and J dropped 5 bases, with 10 bases sitting between them. Germline V gene data show CDR1 as KGHSH and CDR2 as LQKENI. The CDR3 DNA is TGTGCCAGCTCACCACCGGAGGGGCCAACCGGGGAGCTGTTTTTT. Residues: CASSPPEGPTGELFF.

The chain links TRBV7-9 to TRBJ2-7; no clear D gene. Trimming removed 1 base at V and 2 bases at J, with 9 bases between. CDR3 length: 14 residues. Germline loops: CDR1 SEHNR, CDR2 FQNEAQ (reference sequence). CDR3 residues: CASSLDPGAYEQYF. The CDR3 coding sequence is TGTGCCAGCAGCTTAGATCCCGGAGCCTACGAGCAGTACTTC.

The CDR3 loop is CASSIESSYEQYF. The DNA for the CDR3 is TGTGCCAGCAGTATTGAGAGCTCCTACGAGCAGTACTTC. The chain uses TRBV7-8 and TRBJ2-7, with no clear D. Trimming took 6 bases from V and 0 from J, leaving 9 bases between them. The germline V gene encodes CDR1 SGHVS and CDR2 FQNEAQ. This CDR3 is built from 13 residues.

This rearrangement joins TRBV5-4 to TRBJ2-1; 10 bases are shared with TRBD1. V dropped 3 bases and J dropped 5; count of bases not matched to a gene: 5. The CDR3 has 15 amino acids. Germline values: CDR1 SGHNT, CDR2 YYREEE (reference sequence). CDR3 DNA sequence: TGTGCCAGCAGCTCCGGGACAGGGGCGGACAATGAGCAGTTCTTC. Protein: CASSSGTGADNEQFF.

To note about this clone: Other DNA sequences in the sample encode the same CDR3. The V and J genes are TRBV5-1 and TRBJ2-7, with D unresolved. Germline V lookup: CDR1 SGHRS, CDR2 YFSETQ. The CDR3 runs 11 residues. The ends were cut back, 3 bases at V and 3 bases at J, with 4 bases in the middle. CDR3 sequence reads: CASSSDYEQYF. The CDR3 DNA reads as TGCGCCAGCAGCTCGGACTACGAGCAGTACTTC.

This clone was observed a handful of times. The V and J genes are TRBV7-9 and TRBJ1-2; the D gene is possibly TRBD1 (5 bases). This CDR3 has 15 amino acids. V lost 1 base and J 5 bases, leaving 14 bases between the germline ends. CDR1 and CDR2 from the germline V gene are SEHNR and FQNEAQ (reference sequence). DNA for the CDR3: TGTGCCAGCAGCTTAGATCACAGGCCCGTGTATGGCTACACCTTC. This translates into CASSLDHRPVYGYTF.

This clone has a handful of counts. The CDR3 coding sequence is TGTGCCAGCCACAGGGGGGGTTTTACTGAAGCTTTCTTT. Translating it yields CASHRGGFTEAFF. V and J are TRBV25-1 and TRBJ1-1; 8 bases align to TRBD1. CDR3 length: 13 amino acids. Germline V gene data show CDR1 as MGHDK and CDR2 as SYGVNS. With 8 bases clipped from V and 5 bases from J, the junction kept 7 bases outside the gene matches.

The J gene is TRBJ1-2, the V gene TRBV29-1; a weak D match, TRBD1 (5 bases). V lost 6 bases and J 3 bases, leaving 23 bases between the germline ends. Germline assignment: CDR1 SQVTM and CDR2 ANQGSEA. CDR3 length: 16 amino acids. The CDR3 coding sequence is TGCAGCGTATTAACCTTCACCCGGGGCGGGTACTATGGCTACACCTTC. Translated, it gives CSVLTFTRGGYYGYTF.

The rearrangement uses TRBV29-1 and TRBJ1-5; 7 nucleotides align to TRBD1. The CDR3 spans 13 residues. CDR1 is SQVTM and CDR2 is ANQGSEA in the germline V gene. J lost 3 bases, V lost 6 bases, and 5 bases had no gene match. CDR3 coding DNA: TGCAGCGTCGACAGGGTGGACAATCAGCCCCAGCATTTT. Its protein is CSVDRVDNQPQHF.

The chain recombines TRBV2 with TRBJ1-5, with D possibly matching TRBD1 (5 bases). The CDR3 covers 14 residues. Trimming cost V 6 bases and J 7 bases, with 16 bases left between them. Germline V gene data show CDR1 as SNHLY and CDR2 as FYNNEI. CDR3 sequence: CASSHAGGSQPQHF. The CDR3 bases are TGTGCCAGCAGCCACGCGGGGGGGAGCCAGCCCCAGCATTTT.

J is TRBJ1-5 and V is TRBV18; a weak D match, TRBD1 (5 bases). The V and J ends lost 3 bases and 0 bases respectively, with 6 bases between them. The germline gives CDR1 KGHSH, CDR2 LQKENI. This CDR3 is 14 amino acids long. This chain's CDR3 is CASSPDSSNQPQHF. Written as DNA, the CDR3 is TGTGCCAGCTCACCTGACAGTAGCAATCAGCCCCAGCATTTT.

J is TRBJ1-2 and V is TRBV7-9; D gene unclear. Per the germline V gene, CDR1 is SEHNR and CDR2 is FQNEAQ (reference sequence). CDR3 length: 14 residues. Trimming took 5 bases from V and 4 from J, leaving 14 bases between them. As DNA, the CDR3 is TGTGCCAGCAGCACCCGGACGGATATCTATGGCTACACCTTC. Amino acids: CASSTRTDIYGYTF. The entire variable domain, with the rest obtained from reference TRBV7-9 and TRBJ1-2, is as follows: DTGVSQNPRHKITKRGQNVTFRCDPISEHNRLYWYRQTLGQGPEFLTYFQNEAQLEKSRLLSDRFSAERPKGSFSTLEIQRTEQGDSAMYLCASSTRTDIYGYTFGSGTRLTVV.

In this sample, this clone turned up a few times. In DNA, the CDR3 is TGTGCCAGTAGTCCAACGCGGACAGGGGGATTGGCCGGGGAGCTGTTTTTT. The encoded protein is CASSPTRTGGLAGELFF. The chain combines TRBV19 with TRBJ2-2, with TRBD1 matching 10 bases. CDR1 is LNHDA, CDR2 SQIVND, per germline (reference sequence). J gave up 6 bases and V 5 bases, and 12 bases lay outside the gene matches. This CDR3 is 17 amino acids long.

J is TRBJ2-5 and V is TRBV7-2; D not certain. This CDR3 has 9 amino acids. The germline gives CDR1 SGHTA, CDR2 FQGNSA. Trimming took 4 bases from V and 9 from J, leaving 3 bases between them. CDR3 DNA: TGTGCCAGCAGCTCCCCCCAGTACTTC. Amino acids: CASSSPQYF.

This chain connects TRBV13 to TRBJ2-7; either TRBD1 or TRBD2 may supply D (5 bases each). V lost 3 bases, J lost 2 bases, and 11 bases lay in between. The CDR3 extends over 14 amino acids. In germline, CDR1 is PRHDT, CDR2 FYEKMQ (reference sequence). The CDR3 bases are TGTGCCAGCAGCTTCCAGGGAGCCACCTACGAGCAGTACTTC. Its translation is CASSFQGATYEQYF.

V and J are TRBV28 and TRBJ2-3, with TRBD2 matching 11 bases. From germline, CDR1 is MDHEN and CDR2 SYDVKM. V lost 5 bases and J lost 4; bases outside the gene matches: 11. The CDR3 has 17 amino acids. CDR3 amino acids: CASSPLAGGDAADTQYF. The CDR3 nucleotides are TGTGCCAGCAGTCCTCTAGCGGGAGGAGATGCCGCAGATACGCAGTATTTT.